The source of this T cell receptor (beta chain) is a study of CD8+CD57+ T cells in acquired aplastic anemia. Study-level information: Sorted CD4+ and CD8+ cell DNA averaged approximately 3.4 ug.

The CDR3 runs 13 residues. The V end lost 6 bases, the J end lost 8 bases, and 16 bases lay between the germline ends. In germline, CDR1 is SSHAT, CDR2 FNYEAQ (reference sequence). Points on this clonotype: Its antigen is still unknown.

Profiling that covered TCR beta VDJ and CDR3 relied on genomic DNA as its template. Each CDR3 protein is one row after TCRdb ran MiXCR on the reads. The data hold 200,000 or so distinct CDR3 sequences, with over 60% observed a single time. Regarding the study as a whole: Between patients and controls, twenty-nine CD8+ CDR3 sequences were found in common. Patients and controls were not found to differ significantly in CD8+ Simpson's diversity.

The sample consisted of sorted CD4+, CD8+, or CD8+CD57+ T cells (not recorded which) from PBMCs. This receptor was identified in a human donor with severe aplastic anemia or a healthy control (not recorded which). The rearrangement joins TRBV7-7 to TRBJ1-1; maybe TRBD1 (5 bases). The CDR3 spells CASSFRRGMEAFF. In nucleotides, the CDR3 is TGTGCCAGCAGTTTCCGCCGGGGGATGGAAGCTTTCTTT.